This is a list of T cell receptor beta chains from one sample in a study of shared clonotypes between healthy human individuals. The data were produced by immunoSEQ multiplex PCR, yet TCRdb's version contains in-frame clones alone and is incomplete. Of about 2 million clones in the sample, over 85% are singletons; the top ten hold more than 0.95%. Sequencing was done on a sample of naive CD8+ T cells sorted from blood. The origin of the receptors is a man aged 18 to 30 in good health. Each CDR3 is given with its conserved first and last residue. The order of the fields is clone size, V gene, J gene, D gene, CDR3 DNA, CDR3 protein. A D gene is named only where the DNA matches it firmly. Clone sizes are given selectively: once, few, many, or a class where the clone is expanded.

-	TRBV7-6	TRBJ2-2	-	TGTGCCAGCAGCTTTAATCCGGGCACCGGGGAGCTGTTTTTT	CASSFNPGTGELFF
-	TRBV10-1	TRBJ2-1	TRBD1	TGCGCCAGCAGTTCCGACAGGGATAAGGATGAGCAGTTCTTC	CASSSDRDKDEQFF
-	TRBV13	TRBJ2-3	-	TGTGCCAGCAGCTCGACCACAGATACGCAGTATTTT	CASSSTTDTQYF
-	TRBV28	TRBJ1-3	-	TGTGCCAGCAGTGGGGGTAGCTCTGGAAACACCATATATTTT	CASSGGSSGNTIYF
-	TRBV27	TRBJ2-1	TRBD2	TGTGCCAGCACCGCCGGGACTAGCGGGAACAATGAGCAGTTCTTC	CASTAGTSGNNEQFF
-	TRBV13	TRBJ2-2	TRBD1	TGTGCCAGCGGGGACAGGGCTCCCCCCGGGGAGCTGTTTTTT	CASGDRAPPGELFF
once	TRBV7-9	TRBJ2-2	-	TGTGCCAGCAGCCCTAGTCTAGACACCGGGGAGCTGTTTTTT	CASSPSLDTGELFF
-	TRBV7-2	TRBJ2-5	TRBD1	TGTGCCAGCAGCCAGGGACAGATCTCCCTTGAGACCCAGTACTTC	CASSQGQISLETQYF
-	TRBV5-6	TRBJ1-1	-	TGTGCCAGCAGCTTGCTGGGTGGCACTGAAGCTTTCTTT	CASSLLGGTEAFF
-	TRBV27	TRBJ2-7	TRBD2	TGTGCCAGCAGTCCTATAGCGGGAGACTCCTACGAGCAGTACTTC	CASSPIAGDSYEQYF
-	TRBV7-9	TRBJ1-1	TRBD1	TGTGCCAGCAGCTTATTAGGACAGGGCAGGAACACTGAAGCTTTCTTT	CASSLLGQGRNTEAFF
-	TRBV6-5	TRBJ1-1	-	TGTGCCAGCAGCAACCGGGACCGCATGGACACTGAAGCTTTCTTT	CASSNRDRMDTEAFF
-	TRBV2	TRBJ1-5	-	TGTGCCAGCAGTGAAGCGCCCGGGACATACCAGCCCCAGCATTTT	CASSEAPGTYQPQHF
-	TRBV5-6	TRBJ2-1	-	TGTGCCAGCAGCTTGGCTTGGGAGGAGCACAATGAGCAGTTCTTC	CASSLAWEEHNEQFF
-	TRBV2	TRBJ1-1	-	TGTGCCAGCAGTGAGGGGGGGGTCCCCACTGAAGCTTTCTTT	CASSEGGVPTEAFF
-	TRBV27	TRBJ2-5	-	TGTGCCAGCAGTTTAATGGGGGCAGAGACCCAGTACTTC	CASSLMGAETQYF
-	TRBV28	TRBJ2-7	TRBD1	TGTGCCAGCAACCTCCCAGGGACAGCGGACGAGCAGTACTTC	CASNLPGTADEQYF
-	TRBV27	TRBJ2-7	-	TGTGCCAGCAGTTCGGGGGAGGACTGGGGTTTGGAGCAGTACTTC	CASSSGEDWGLEQYF
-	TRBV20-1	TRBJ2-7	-	TGCAGTGCCGAGGAGTTCGGCGAGCAGTACTTC	CSAEEFGEQYF
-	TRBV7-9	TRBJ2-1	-	TGTGCCAGCAGCCCCCCGGGATACAATGAGCAGTTCTTC	CASSPPGYNEQFF
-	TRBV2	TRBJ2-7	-	TGTGCCAGCAGTTGGGACAACCCCTACGAGCAGTACTTC	CASSWDNPYEQYF
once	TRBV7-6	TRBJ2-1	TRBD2	TGTGCCAGCAGCACCACTAGCGGGAGAGGGGGTGAGCAGTTCTTC	CASSTTSGRGGEQFF
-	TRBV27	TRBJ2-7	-	TGTGCCAGCAGTTTAGGACAGTTCTACGAGCAGTACTTC	CASSLGQFYEQYF
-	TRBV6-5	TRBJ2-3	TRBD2	TGTGCCAGCAGCCGCCCGACTAGCGGGACAGATACGCAGTATTTT	CASSRPTSGTDTQYF
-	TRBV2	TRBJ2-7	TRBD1	TGTGCCAGCAGTGACCTTGGGACAGGAGCCTACGAGCAGTACTTC	CASSDLGTGAYEQYF
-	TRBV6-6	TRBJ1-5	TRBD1	TGTGCCAGCAGTCTCGGGACAGACAAATATCAGCCCCAGCATTTT	CASSLGTDKYQPQHF
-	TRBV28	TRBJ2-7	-	TGTGCCAGCAGTTTATCCGGGTCGGTCTACGAGCAGTACTTC	CASSLSGSVYEQYF
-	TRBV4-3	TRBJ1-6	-	TGCGCCAGCAGCCAAGTTTTTGACAGTTATAATTCACCCCTCCACTTT	CASSQVFDSYNSPLHF
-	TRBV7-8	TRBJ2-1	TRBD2	TGTGCCAGCAGCTTAGGACTAGCGGGGGTGCTCAGCTCCTACAATGAGCAGTTCTTC	CASSLGLAGVLSSYNEQFF
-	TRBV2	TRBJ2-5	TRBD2	TGTGCCAGCAGTGAGGCGGGGGGCTTTTCTCGAGAGACCCAGTACTTC	CASSEAGGFSRETQYF
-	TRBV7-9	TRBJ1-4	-	TGTGCCAGCAGCTTAGCTCCGGGGGAATCGACTAATGAAAAACTGTTTTTT	CASSLAPGESTNEKLFF
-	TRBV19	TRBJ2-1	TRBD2	TGTGCCAGTAGTATCTCTAGCGGGGGGGCGAATGAGCAGTTCTTC	CASSISSGGANEQFF
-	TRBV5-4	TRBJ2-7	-	TGTGCCAGCAGCCCCGGGACTGGCTGGGGCGAGCAGTACTTC	CASSPGTGWGEQYF
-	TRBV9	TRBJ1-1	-	TGTGCCAGCAGCGTATTAAGCGGGGGGACGAACACTGAAGCTTTCTTT	CASSVLSGGTNTEAFF
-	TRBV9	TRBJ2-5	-	TGTGCCAGCAGCGTAGAGGGACTGTTAGGGGAGACCCAGTACTTC	CASSVEGLLGETQYF
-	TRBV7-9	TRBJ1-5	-	TGTGCCAGCAGCTTAGATTCTGAAAGCAATCAGCCCCAGCATTTT	CASSLDSESNQPQHF
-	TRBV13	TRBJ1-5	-	TGTGCCAGCAGCTTAGGGGGCAGGGGAAATCAGCCCCAGCATTTT	CASSLGGRGNQPQHF
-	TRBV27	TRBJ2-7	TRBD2	TGTGCCAGCAGTCAAAGGCCTAGCGGGAGCGGCGAGCAGTACTTC	CASSQRPSGSGEQYF
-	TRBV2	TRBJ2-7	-	TGTGCCAGCTTGGCGGATATGAGCTCCTACGAGCAGTACTTC	CASLADMSSYEQYF
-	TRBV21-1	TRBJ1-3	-	TGTGCCAGCAGCATAAGGTCGCTAAGTTGTAAAAGAAACACCATATATTTT	CASSIRSLSCKRNTIYF
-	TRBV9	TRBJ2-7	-	TGTGCCAGCAGCGTGGGTGATGACAGCTCCTACGAGCAGTACTTC	CASSVGDDSSYEQYF
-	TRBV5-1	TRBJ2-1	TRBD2	TGCGCCAGCAGCTTGGTGCCAGCGGGAGTTATATCGGAAAATGAGCAGTTCTTC	CASSLVPAGVISENEQFF
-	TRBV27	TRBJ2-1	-	TGTGCCAGCAGTTTAAATTCGGGCCCTTACAATGAGCAGTTCTTC	CASSLNSGPYNEQFF
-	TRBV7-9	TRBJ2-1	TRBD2	TGTGCCAGCAGCTTAGTGGGGGGGAATGAGCAGTTCTTC	CASSLVGGNEQFF
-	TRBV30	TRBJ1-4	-	TGTGCCTGGGAACCAGTAATTAATGAAAAACTGTTTTTT	CAWEPVINEKLFF
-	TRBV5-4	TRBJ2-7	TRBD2	TGTGCCAGCAGCCCCAGGACTAGCGGGTCTACCTACGAGCAGTACTTC	CASSPRTSGSTYEQYF
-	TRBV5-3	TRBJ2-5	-	TGTGCCAGAAGCTTGGGGACGGTAAAAGAGACCCAGTACTTC	CARSLGTVKETQYF
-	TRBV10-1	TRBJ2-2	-	TGCGCCAGCAGCCGGGACGGAGCGAACACCGGGGAGCTGTTTTTT	CASSRDGANTGELFF